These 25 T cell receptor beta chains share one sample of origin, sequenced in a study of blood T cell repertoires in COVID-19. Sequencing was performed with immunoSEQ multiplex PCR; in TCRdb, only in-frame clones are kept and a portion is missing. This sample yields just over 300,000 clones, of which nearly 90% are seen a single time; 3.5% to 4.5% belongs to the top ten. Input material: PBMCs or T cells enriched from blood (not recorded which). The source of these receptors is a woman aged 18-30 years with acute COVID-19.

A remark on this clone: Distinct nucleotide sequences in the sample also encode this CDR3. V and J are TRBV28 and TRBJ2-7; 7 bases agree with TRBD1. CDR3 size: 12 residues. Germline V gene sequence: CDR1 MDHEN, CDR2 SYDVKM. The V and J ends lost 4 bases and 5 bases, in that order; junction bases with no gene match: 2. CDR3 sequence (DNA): TGTGCCAGCAGTTCAACAGGGGACGAGCAGTACTTC. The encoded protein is CASSSTGDEQYF.

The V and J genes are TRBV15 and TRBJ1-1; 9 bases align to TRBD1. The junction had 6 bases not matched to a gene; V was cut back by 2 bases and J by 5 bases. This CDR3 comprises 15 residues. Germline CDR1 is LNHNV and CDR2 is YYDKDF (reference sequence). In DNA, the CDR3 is TGTGCCACCAGCAGATCGGACAGGGGAGGGACTGAAGCTTTCTTT. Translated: CATSRSDRGGTEAFF.

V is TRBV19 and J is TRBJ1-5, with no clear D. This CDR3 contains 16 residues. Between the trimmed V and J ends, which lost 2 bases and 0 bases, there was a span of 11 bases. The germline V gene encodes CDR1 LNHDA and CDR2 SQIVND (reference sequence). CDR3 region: CASSIHGSGSNQPQHF. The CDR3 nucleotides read TGTGCCAGTAGTATACACGGTTCTGGTAGCAATCAGCCCCAGCATTTT.

The CDR3 sequence: CASSSQGLRWETQYF. The CDR3 nucleotides read TGTGCCAGCAGCTCTCAGGGACTCCGATGGGAGACCCAGTACTTC. The chain uses TRBV6-5 and TRBJ2-5, with TRBD2 as a possible D gene (6 bases). There are 15 residues in the CDR3. Germline V gives CDR1 MNHEY, CDR2 SVGAGI. V was cut by 6 bases and J by 5 bases, with 19 bases left in between.

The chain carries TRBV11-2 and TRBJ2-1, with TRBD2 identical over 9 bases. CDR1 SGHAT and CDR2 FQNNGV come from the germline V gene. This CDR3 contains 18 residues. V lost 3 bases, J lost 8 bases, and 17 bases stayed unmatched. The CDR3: CASSFPRVGGRARDEQFF. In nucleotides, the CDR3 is TGTGCCAGCAGCTTCCCCAGAGTGGGCGGGAGGGCCAGGGATGAGCAGTTCTTC.

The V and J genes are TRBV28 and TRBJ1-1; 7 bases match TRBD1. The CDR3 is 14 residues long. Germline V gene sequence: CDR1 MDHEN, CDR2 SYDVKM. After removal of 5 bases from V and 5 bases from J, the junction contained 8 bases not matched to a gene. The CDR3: CASSTGDGSTEAFF. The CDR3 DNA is TGTGCCAGCAGTACAGGGGACGGATCGACTGAAGCTTTCTTT.

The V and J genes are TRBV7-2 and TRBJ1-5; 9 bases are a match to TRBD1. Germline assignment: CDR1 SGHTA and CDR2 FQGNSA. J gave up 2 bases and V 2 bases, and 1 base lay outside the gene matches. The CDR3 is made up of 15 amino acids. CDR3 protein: CASSLRTGGNQPQHF. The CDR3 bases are TGTGCCAGCAGCTTAAGGACAGGGGGCAATCAGCCCCAGCATTTT.

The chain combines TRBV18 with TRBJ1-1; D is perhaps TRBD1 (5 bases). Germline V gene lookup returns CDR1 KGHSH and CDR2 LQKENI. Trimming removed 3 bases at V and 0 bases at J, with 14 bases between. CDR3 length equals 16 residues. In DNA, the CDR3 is TGTGCCAGCTCACCCGTTACACTACAGGTGAACACTGAAGCTTTCTTT. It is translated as CASSPVTLQVNTEAFF.

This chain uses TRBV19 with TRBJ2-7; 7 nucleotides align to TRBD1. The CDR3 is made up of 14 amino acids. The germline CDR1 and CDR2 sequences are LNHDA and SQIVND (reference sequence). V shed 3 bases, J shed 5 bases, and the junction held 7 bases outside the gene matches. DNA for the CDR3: TGTGCCAGTAGTATGACAGGGTATTACAACGAGCAGTACTTC. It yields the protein CASSMTGYYNEQYF.

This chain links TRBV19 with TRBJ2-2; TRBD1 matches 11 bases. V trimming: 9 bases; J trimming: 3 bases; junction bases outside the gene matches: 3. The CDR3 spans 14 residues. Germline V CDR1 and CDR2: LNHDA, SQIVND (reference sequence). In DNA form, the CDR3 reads TGTGCCAGCCGGGACAGGGGGGACACCGGGGAGCTGTTTTTT. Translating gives CASRDRGDTGELFF.

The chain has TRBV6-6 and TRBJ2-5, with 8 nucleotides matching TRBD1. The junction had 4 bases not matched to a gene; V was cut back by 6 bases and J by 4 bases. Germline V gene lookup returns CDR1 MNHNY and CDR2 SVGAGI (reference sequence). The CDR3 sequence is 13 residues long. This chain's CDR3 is CASSPGTGETQYF. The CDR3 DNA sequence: TGTGCCAGCAGCCCCGGGACAGGAGAGACCCAGTACTTC.

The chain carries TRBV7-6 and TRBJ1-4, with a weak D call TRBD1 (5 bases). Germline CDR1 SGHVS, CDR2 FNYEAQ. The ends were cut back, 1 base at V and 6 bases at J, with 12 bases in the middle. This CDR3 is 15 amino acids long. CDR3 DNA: TGTGCCAGCAGCTTAGAGGGCAGGGTGTATGAAAAACTGTTTTTT. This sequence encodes CASSLEGRVYEKLFF.

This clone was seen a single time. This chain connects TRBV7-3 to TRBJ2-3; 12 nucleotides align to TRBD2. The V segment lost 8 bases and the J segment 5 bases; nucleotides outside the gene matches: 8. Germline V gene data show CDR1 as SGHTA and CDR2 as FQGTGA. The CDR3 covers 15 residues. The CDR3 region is CASAALAGGQDTQYF. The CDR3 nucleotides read TGTGCCAGCGCGGCCCTAGCGGGAGGGCAAGATACGCAGTATTTT.

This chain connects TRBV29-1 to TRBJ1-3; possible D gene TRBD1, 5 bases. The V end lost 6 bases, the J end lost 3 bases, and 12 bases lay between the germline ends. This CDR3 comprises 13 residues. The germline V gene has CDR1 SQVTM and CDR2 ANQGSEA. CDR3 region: CSVRGELGNTIYF. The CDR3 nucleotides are TGCAGCGTGCGGGGGGAGCTTGGAAACACCATATATTTT.

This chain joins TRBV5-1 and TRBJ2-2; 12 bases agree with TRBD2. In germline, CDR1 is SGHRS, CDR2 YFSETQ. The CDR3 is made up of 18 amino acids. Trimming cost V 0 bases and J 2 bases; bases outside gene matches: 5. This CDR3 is CASSLALAGGGNTGELFF. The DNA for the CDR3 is TGCGCCAGCAGCTTGGCCCTAGCGGGAGGGGGAAACACCGGGGAGCTGTTTTTT.

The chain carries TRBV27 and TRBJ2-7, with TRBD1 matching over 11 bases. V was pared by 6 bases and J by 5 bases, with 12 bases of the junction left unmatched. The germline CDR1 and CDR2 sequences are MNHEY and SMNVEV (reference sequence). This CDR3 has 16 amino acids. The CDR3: CASRPIYRDRGNEQYF. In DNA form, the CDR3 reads TGTGCCAGCAGGCCGATCTACCGGGACAGGGGGAACGAGCAGTACTTC.

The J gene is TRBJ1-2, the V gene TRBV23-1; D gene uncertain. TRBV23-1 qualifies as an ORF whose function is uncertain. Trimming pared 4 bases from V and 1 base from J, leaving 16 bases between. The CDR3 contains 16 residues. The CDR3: CASSPFRRRDNYGYTF. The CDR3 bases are TGCGCCAGCAGTCCCTTCCGAAGACGGGATAACTATGGCTACACCTTC.

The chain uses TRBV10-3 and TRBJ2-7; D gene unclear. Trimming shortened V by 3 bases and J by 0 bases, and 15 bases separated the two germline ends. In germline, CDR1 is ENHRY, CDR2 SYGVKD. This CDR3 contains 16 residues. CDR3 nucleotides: TGTGCCATCAGTGATAATCATAACGGTATCTCCTACGAGCAGTACTTC. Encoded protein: CAISDNHNGISYEQYF.

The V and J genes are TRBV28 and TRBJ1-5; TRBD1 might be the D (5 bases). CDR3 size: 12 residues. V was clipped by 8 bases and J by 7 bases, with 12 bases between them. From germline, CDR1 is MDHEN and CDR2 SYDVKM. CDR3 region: CASLGGGQPQHF. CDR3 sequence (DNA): TGTGCCAGCCTGGGGGGTGGGCAGCCCCAGCATTTT.

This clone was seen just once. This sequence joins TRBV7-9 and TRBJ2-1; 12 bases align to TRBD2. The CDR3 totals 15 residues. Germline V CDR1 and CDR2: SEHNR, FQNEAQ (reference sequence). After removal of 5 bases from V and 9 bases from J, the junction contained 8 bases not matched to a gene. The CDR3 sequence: CASSLRTSGAPEQFF. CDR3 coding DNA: TGTGCCAGCAGCCTTCGGACTAGCGGGGCCCCTGAGCAGTTCTTC.

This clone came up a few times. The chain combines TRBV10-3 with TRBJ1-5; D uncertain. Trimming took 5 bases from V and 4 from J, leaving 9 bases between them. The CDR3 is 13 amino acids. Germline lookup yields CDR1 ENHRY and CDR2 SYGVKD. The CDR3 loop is CAISLDGNQPQHF. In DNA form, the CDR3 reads TGTGCCATCAGTTTAGACGGGAATCAGCCCCAGCATTTT.

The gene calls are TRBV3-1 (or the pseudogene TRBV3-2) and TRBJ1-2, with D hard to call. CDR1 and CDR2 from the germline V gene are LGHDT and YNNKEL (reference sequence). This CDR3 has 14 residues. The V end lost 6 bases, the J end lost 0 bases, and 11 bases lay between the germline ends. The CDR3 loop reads CASRPSGANYGYTF. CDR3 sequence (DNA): TGTGCCAGCAGGCCCTCTGGAGCTAACTATGGCTACACCTTC.

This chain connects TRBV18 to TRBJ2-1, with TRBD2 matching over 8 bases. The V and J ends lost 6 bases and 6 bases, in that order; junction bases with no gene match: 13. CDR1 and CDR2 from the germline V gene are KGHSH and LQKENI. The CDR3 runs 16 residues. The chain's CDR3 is CASSPLGTGGGNEQFF. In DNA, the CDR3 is TGTGCCAGCTCCCCCCTAGGGACGGGGGGGGGCAATGAGCAGTTCTTC. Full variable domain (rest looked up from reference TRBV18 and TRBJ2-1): NAGVMQNPRHLVRRRGQEARLRCSPMKGHSHVYWYRQLPEEGLKFMVYLQKENIIDESGMPKERFSAEFPKEGPSILRIQQVVRGDSAAYFCASSPLGTGGGNEQFFGPGTRLTVL.

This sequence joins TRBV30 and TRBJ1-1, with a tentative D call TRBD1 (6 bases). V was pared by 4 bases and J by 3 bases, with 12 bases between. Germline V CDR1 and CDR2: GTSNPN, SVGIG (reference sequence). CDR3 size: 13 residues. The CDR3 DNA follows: TGTGCCTGGAACAGGGTAATTGACACTGAAGCTTTCTTT. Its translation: CAWNRVIDTEAFF.

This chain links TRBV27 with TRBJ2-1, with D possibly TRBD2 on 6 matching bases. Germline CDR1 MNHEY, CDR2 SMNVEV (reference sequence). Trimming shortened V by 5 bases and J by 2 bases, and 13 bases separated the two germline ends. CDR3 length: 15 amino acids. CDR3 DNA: TGTGCCAGCAGTCCTCTTAGCGGAACCTACAATGAGCAGTTCTTC. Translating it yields CASSPLSGTYNEQFF.